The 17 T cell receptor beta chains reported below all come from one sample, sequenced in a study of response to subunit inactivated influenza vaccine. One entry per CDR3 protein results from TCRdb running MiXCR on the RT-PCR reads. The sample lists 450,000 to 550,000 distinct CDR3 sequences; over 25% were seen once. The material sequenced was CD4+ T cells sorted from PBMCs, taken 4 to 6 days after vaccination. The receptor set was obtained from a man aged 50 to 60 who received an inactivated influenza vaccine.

The CDR3 DNA follows: TGCGCCAGCACCCTGGGACAGCGGAACACTGAAGCTTTCTTT. It is translated as CASTLGQRNTEAFF. The V and J genes are TRBV10-2 and TRBJ1-1, with 7 bases matching TRBD1. Looked up from germline, CDR1 is WSHSY and CDR2 is SAAADI. V gave up 7 bases and J gave up 1 base; unmatched junction bases: 6. This CDR3 has 14 amino acids.

CDR3 DNA: TGTGCCAGCGGCGAGCGGGGGTTCCACTACGAGCAGTACTTC. Translated: CASGERGFHYEQYF. The chain recombines TRBV2 with TRBJ2-7; 8 bases are shared with TRBD2. The germline V gene has CDR1 SNHLY and CDR2 FYNNEI. V lost 8 bases, J lost 3 bases, and 9 bases stayed unmatched. The length of the CDR3 is 14 residues.

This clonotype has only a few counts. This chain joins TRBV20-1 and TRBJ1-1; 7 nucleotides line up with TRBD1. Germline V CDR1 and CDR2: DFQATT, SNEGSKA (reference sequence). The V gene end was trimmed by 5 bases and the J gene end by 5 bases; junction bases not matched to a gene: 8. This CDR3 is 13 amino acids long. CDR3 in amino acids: CSASKGAHTEAFF. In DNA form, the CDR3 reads TGCAGTGCTTCAAAGGGGGCGCATACTGAAGCTTTCTTT.

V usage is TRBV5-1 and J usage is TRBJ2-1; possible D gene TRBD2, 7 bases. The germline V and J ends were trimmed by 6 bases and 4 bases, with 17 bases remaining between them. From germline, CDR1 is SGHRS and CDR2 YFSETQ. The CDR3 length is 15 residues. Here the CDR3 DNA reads TGCGCCAGCAAGAGGAGGGGGAGGGGATACAATGAGCAGTTCTTC. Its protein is CASKRRGRGYNEQFF.

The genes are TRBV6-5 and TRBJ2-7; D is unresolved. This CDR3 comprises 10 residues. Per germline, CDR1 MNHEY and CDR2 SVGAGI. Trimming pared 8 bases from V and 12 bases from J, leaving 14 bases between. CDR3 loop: CASRPAAPYF. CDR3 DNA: TGTGCCAGCCGACCGGCAGCGCCGTACTTC.

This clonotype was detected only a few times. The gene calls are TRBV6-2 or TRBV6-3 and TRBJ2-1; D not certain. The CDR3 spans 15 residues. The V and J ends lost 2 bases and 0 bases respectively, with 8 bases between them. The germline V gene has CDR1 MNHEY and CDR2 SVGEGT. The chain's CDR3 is CASSYESSSYNEQFF. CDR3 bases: TGTGCCAGCAGTTACGAATCGAGCTCCTACAATGAGCAGTTCTTC.

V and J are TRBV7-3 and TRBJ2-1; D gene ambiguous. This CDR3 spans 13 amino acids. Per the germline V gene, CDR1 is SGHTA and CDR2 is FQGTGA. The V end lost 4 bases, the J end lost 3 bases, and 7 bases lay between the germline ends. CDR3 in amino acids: CASSSDFYNEQFF. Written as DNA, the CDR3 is TGTGCCAGCAGCTCCGACTTCTACAATGAGCAGTTCTTC.

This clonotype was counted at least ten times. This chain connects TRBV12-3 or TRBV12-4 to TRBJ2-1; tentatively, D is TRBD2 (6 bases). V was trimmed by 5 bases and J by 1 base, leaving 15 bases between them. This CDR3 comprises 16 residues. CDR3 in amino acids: CASSPRGSGSYNEQFF. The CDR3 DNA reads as TGTGCCAGCAGTCCCCGGGGGAGCGGATCCTACAATGAGCAGTTCTTC.

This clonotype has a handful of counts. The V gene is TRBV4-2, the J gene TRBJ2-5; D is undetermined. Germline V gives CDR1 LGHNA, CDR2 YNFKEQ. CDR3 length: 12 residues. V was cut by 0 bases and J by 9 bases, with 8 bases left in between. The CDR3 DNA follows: TGTGCCAGCAGCCAAGATGGAAAAGCCCAGTACTTC. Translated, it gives CASSQDGKAQYF.

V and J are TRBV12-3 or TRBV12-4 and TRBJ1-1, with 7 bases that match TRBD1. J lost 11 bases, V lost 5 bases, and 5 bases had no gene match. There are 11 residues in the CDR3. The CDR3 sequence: CASSTRQGAFF. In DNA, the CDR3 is TGTGCCAGCAGTACCAGACAGGGTGCTTTCTTT.

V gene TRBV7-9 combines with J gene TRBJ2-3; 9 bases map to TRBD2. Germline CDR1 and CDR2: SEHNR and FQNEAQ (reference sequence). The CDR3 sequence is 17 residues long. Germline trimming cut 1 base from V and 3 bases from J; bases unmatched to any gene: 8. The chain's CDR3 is CASSLVAASGVTDTQYF. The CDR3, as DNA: TGTGCCAGCAGCTTAGTCGCGGCTAGCGGGGTTACAGATACGCAGTATTTT.

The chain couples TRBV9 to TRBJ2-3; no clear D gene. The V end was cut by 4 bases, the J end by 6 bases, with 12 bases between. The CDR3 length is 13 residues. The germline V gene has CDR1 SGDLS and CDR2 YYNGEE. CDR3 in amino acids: CASSTPDQDTQYF. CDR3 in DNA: TGTGCCAGCAGCACCCCCGACCAGGATACGCAGTATTTT.

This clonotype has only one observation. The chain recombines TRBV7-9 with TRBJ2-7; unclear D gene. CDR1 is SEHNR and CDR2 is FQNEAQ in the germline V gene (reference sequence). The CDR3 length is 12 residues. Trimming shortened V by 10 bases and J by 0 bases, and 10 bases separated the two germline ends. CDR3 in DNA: TGTGCCACCGGCCTGAGCTCCTACGAGCAGTACTTC. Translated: CATGLSSYEQYF.

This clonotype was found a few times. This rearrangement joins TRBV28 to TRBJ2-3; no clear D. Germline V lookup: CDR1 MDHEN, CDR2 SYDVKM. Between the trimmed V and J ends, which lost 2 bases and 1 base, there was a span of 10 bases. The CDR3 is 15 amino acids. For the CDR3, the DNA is TGTGCCAGCAGTTTAGGTTCCCTGGGCACAGATACGCAGTATTTT. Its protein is CASSLGSLGTDTQYF.

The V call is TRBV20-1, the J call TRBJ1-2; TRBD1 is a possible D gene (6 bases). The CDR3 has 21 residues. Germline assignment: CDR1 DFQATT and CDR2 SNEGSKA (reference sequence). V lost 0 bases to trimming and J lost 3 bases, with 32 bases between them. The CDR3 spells CSARDWRAFSRGQGLDYGYTF. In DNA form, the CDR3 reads TGCAGTGCTAGAGATTGGCGTGCATTCTCGCGGGGGCAGGGATTGGACTATGGCTACACCTTC.

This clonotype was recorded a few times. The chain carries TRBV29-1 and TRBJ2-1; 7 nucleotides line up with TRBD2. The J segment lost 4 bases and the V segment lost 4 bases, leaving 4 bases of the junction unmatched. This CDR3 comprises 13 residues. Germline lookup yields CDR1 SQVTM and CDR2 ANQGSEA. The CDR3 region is CSVASGIYNEQFF. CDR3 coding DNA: TGCAGCGTTGCCAGCGGGATTTACAATGAGCAGTTCTTC.

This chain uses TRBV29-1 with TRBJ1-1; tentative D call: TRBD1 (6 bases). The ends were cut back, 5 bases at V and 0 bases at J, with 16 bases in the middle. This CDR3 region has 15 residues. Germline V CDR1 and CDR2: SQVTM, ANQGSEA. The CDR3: CSVKTGSLMNTEAFF. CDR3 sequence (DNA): TGCAGCGTTAAGACAGGCTCCCTTATGAACACTGAAGCTTTCTTT. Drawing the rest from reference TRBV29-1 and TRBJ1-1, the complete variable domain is SAVISQKPSRDICQRGTSLTIQCQVDSQVTMMFWYRQQPGQSLTLIATANQGSEATYESGFVIDKFPISRPNLTFSTLTVSNMSPEDSSIYLCSVKTGSLMNTEAFFGQGTRLTVV.